Listed here are 16 T cell receptor beta chains from one sample, sequenced in a study of T cells in Graves' hyperthyroidism and ophthalmopathy. TCR beta CDR3 regions were amplified from RNA transcripts. The HTBI primer set was used in a first-round RT-PCR of the TCR CDR3. TCRdb re-derived calls from the multiplex PCR reads in MiXCR, one entry per CDR3 protein. Among 400,000 to 600,000 distinct CDR3 sequences, about 16% were seen once, and the ten largest hold 29%. Specimen: blood. The receptors shown here come from a woman in her thirties with Graves' ophthalmopathy.

This clonotype appeared a few times. The genes are TRBV25-1 and TRBJ2-7; the match to TRBD2 covers 11 bases. V was clipped by 2 bases and J by 2 bases; unmatched bases: 2. Germline-derived CDR1 and CDR2 are MGHDK and SYGVNS. This CDR3 is 15 amino acids long. The DNA for the CDR3 is TGTGCCAGCAGTGAAGGGGGACTAGCGGCCTACGAGCAGTACTTC. Translating gives CASSEGGLAAYEQYF.

This clonotype was detected many times. J is TRBJ2-7 and V is TRBV3-1; tentative D call: TRBD1 (6 bases). With 1 base removed from V and 3 bases from J, the gap between germline ends came to 10 bases. The CDR3 is 14 amino acids. Germline loops: CDR1 LGHDT, CDR2 YNNKEL (reference sequence). The CDR3 protein is CASSQAWTDYEQYF. CDR3 bases: TGTGCCAGCAGCCAAGCATGGACAGACTACGAGCAGTACTTC.

In regard to this clonotype: One base away lies a much larger clone, so this may be a sequencing read error. The chain links TRBV28 to TRBJ1-2; tentative D call: TRBD1 (5 bases). V lost 6 bases and J 7 bases, leaving 18 bases between the germline ends. The CDR3 spans 14 residues. Germline assignment: CDR1 MDHEN and CDR2 SYDVKM. This CDR3 reads CASSPGGEACGYTF. As DNA, the CDR3 is TGTGCCAGCAGCCCTGGGGGGGAGGCCTGTGGCTACACCTTC.

V and J are TRBV20-1 and TRBJ1-5; the match to TRBD1 covers 9 bases. The CDR3 consists of 13 residues. Looked up from germline, CDR1 is DFQATT and CDR2 is SNEGSKA (reference sequence). J gave up 7 bases and V 7 bases, and 8 bases lay outside the gene matches. CDR3 nucleotides: TGCAGTGTGGGGGGACAGGGTGAACAGCCCCAGCATTTT. Amino acid sequence: CSVGGQGEQPQHF.

The chain is built from TRBV27 and TRBJ2-3; D call uncertain. CDR1 MNHEY and CDR2 SMNVEV come from the germline V gene (reference sequence). Trimming took off 0 bases at V and 5 bases at J, with 9 bases between the two ends. The CDR3 loop spans 14 amino acids. The DNA for the CDR3 is TGTGCCAGCAGTTTATCGCAGGCAGAAGATACGCAGTATTTT. Its translation: CASSLSQAEDTQYF.

In this sample, this clonotype turned up many times. The chain couples TRBV7-3 to TRBJ2-3, with D possibly matching TRBD2 (7 bases). Germline CDR1 SGHTA, CDR2 FQGTGA. Trimming took off 3 bases at V and 2 bases at J, with 9 bases between the two ends. The CDR3 covers 14 residues. The DNA of the CDR3 is TGTGCCAGCAGCTTCGGGGGGCCCACAGATACGCAGTATTTT. Protein product: CASSFGGPTDTQYF.

This clonotype has just a few counts. The rearrangement joins TRBV5-1 to TRBJ2-3; unclear D gene. In germline, CDR1 is SGHRS, CDR2 YFSETQ. The CDR3 runs to 14 residues. Trimming stripped 1 base from V and 0 bases from J, with 6 bases between. The CDR3 reads CASSLLPSTDTQYF. CDR3 sequence (DNA): TGCGCCAGCAGCTTGCTACCGAGCACAGATACGCAGTATTTT.

The chain carries TRBV5-1 and TRBJ2-7, with 8 nucleotides matching TRBD2. Germline V gene lookup returns CDR1 SGHRS and CDR2 YFSETQ. With 4 bases clipped from V and 0 bases from J, the junction kept 6 bases outside the gene matches. The CDR3 extends over 15 amino acids. CDR3 loop: CASSTGRGLSYEQYF. CDR3 bases: TGCGCCAGCAGCACCGGGAGGGGCCTCTCCTACGAGCAGTACTTC.

This clonotype was observed a handful of times. This chain links TRBV6-2 or TRBV6-3 with TRBJ2-1; 11 bases are shared with TRBD2. Trimming removed 6 bases from V and 8 bases from J; junction bases left unmatched: 9. The CDR3 consists of 15 residues. Looked up from germline, CDR1 is MNHEY and CDR2 is SVGEGT. CDR3 in amino acids: CASSPTSGSWHEQFF. DNA of the CDR3: TGTGCCAGCAGCCCAACTAGCGGGAGTTGGCATGAGCAGTTCTTC.

The rearrangement links TRBV5-8 to TRBJ1-5; D gene unclear. CDR1 is SGHTS, CDR2 YDEGEE, per germline. This CDR3 is built from 12 residues. Between the trimmed V and J ends, which lost 0 bases and 7 bases, there was a span of 5 bases. The CDR3 nucleotides are TGTGCCAGCAGCTTGGTGAGGCAGCCCCAGCATTTT. It specifies CASSLVRQPQHF. Full variable domain (missing parts from reference TRBV5-8 and TRBJ1-5): EAGVTQSPTHLIKTRGQQATLRCSPISGHTSVYWYQQALGLGLQFLLWYDEGEERNRGNFPPRFSGRQFPNYSSELNVNALELEDSALYLCASSLVRQPQHFGDGTRLSIL.

This clonotype was seen more than once but under ten times. This sequence joins TRBV18 and TRBJ1-3; possible D gene TRBD1, 6 bases. The germline V and J ends were trimmed by 3 bases and 8 bases, with 20 bases remaining between them. The CDR3 sequence is 16 residues long. Germline V gives CDR1 KGHSH, CDR2 LQKENI. Here the CDR3 DNA reads TGTGCCAGCTCACCCCCAGGGGTTGAGCGGAAGGACACCATATATTTT. This gives the protein CASSPPGVERKDTIYF.

The chain carries TRBV12-3 or TRBV12-4 and TRBJ2-3; D perhaps matches TRBD2 (6 bases). There are 17 residues in the CDR3. V was trimmed by 2 bases and J by 2 bases, leaving 17 bases between them. The CDR3 bases are TGTGCCAGCAGTTTAAGCGGGCGCTACTATCACACAGATACGCAGTATTTT. It encodes CASSLSGRYYHTDTQYF.

The sample holds many counts of this clonotype. For the CDR3, the DNA is TGTGCCAGCTCACCAAGCGGGAGTGGAGAGACCCAGTACTTC. It specifies CASSPSGSGETQYF. This chain uses TRBV18 with TRBJ2-5, with TRBD2 identical over 8 bases. The CDR3 totals 14 residues. V lost 2 bases and J lost 4; bases outside the gene matches: 3. CDR1 is KGHSH, CDR2 LQKENI, per germline.

This clonotype was recorded a few times. The V call is TRBV15, the J call TRBJ1-4; D call uncertain. The CDR3 is 17 amino acids. Trimming pared 0 bases from V and 3 bases from J, leaving 14 bases between. Germline V gene data show CDR1 as LNHNV and CDR2 as YYDKDF (reference sequence). CDR3 DNA: TGTGCCACCAGCAGAGATCGAGGAGCCGGGGCTAATGAAAAACTGTTTTTT. It yields the protein CATSRDRGAGANEKLFF.

This clonotype occurred many times. The V and J genes are TRBV7-2 and TRBJ2-7, with 7 bases fitting TRBD2. The trim removed 1 base at V and 2 bases at J, leaving 8 bases unmatched. Germline lookup yields CDR1 SGHTA and CDR2 FQGNSA. The CDR3 length is 16 residues. The CDR3 protein is CASSLEGLAAAYEQYF. CDR3 coding DNA: TGTGCCAGCAGCTTAGAAGGTCTAGCGGCCGCCTACGAGCAGTACTTC.

The rearrangement links TRBV7-4 to TRBJ2-7; 9 bases agree with TRBD2. Trimming took 4 bases from V and 0 from J; bases not matched to a gene: 4. The germline gives CDR1 SGHVT, CDR2 SQSDAQ. The CDR3 contains 15 residues. The CDR3 DNA sequence: TGTGCCAGCAGCTCAAAGACTAGCGGCTCCTACGAGCAGTACTTC. This translates into CASSSKTSGSYEQYF.